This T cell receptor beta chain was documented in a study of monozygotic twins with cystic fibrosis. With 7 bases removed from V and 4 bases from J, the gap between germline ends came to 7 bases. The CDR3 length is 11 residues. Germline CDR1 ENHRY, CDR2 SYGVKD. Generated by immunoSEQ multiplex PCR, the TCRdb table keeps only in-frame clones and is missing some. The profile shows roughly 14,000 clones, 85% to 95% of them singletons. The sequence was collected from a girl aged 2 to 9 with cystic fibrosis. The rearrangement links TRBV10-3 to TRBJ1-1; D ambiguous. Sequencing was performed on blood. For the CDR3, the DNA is TGTGCCATCAAGGCGGGCACTGAAGCTTTCTTT. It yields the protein CAIKAGTEAFF.